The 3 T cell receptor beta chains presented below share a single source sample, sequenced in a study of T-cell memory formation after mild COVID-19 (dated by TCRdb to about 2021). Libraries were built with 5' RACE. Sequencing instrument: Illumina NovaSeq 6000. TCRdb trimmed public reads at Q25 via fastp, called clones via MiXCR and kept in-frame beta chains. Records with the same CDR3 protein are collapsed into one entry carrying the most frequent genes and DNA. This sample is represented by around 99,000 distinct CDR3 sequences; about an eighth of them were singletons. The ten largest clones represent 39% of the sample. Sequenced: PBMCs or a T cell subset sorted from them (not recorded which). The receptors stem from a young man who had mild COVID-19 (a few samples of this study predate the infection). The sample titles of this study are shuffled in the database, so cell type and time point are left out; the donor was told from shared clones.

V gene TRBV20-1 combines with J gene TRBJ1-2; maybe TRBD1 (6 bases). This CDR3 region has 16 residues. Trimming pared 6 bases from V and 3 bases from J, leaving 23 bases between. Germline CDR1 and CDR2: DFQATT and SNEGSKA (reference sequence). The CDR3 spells CSAPWGGLPTDYGYTF. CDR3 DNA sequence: TGCAGTGCCCCTTGGGGGGGGCTCCCAACCGACTATGGCTACACCTTC.

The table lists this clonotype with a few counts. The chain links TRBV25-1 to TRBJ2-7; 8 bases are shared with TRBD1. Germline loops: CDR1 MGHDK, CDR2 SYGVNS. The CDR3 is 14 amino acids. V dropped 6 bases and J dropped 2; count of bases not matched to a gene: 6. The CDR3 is CASSQKDRAYEQYF. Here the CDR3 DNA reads TGTGCCAGCAGCCAAAAGGACAGGGCCTACGAGCAGTACTTC.

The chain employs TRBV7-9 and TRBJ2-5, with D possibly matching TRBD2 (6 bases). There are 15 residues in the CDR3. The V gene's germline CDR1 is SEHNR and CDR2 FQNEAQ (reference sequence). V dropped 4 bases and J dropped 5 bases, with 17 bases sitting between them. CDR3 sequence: CASSWASGSGETQYF. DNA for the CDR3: TGTGCCAGCAGCTGGGCAAGCGGGTCGGGGGAGACCCAGTACTTC.